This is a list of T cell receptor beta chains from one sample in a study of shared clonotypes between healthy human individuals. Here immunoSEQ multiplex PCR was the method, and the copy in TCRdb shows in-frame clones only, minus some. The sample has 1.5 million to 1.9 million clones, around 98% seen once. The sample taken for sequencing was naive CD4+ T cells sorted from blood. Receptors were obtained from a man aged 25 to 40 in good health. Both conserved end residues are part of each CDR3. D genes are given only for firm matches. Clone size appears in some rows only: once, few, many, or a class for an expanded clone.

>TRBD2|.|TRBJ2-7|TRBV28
TGTGCCAGCACCAATGGGGGGCTAGCGGGAGTACGCGAGCAGTACTTC
CASTNGGLAGVREQYF
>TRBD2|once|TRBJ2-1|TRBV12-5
TGTGCTAGTGGTTTGGTAACCCTAGCGGGAGGGCTAGCCTACAATGAGCAGTTCTTC
CASGLVTLAGGLAYNEQFF
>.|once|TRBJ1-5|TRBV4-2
TGTGCCAGCAGCCAAAGCCTAGGGCAGCCCCAGCATTTT
CASSQSLGQPQHF
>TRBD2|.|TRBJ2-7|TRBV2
TGTGCCAGCAGGGCCCTAGCGGCCGCCTCCTACGAGCAGTACTTC
CASRALAAASYEQYF
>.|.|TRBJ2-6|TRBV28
TGTGCCAGCAGTTTTGCAGGGTTCAACTCTGGGGCCAACGTCCTGACTTTC
CASSFAGFNSGANVLTF
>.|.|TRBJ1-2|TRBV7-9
TGTGCCAGCAGCTTAGAGGGCGGTTTACTCTATGGCTACACCTTC
CASSLEGGLLYGYTF
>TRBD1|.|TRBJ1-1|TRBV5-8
TGTGCCAGCAGCTTGTACAGGGGAGTGTGGGGCAACACTGAAGCTTTCTTT
CASSLYRGVWGNTEAFF
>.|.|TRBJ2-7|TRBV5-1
TGCGCCAGCAGCCCGGAGGGGGGTTACGAGCAGTACTTC
CASSPEGGYEQYF
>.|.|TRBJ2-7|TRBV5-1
TGCGCCAGCTCCCCGGGGACACCTTCCTACGAGCAGTACTTC
CASSPGTPSYEQYF
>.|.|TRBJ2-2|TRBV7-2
TGTGCCAGCAGCTTATTCCCCAGGGTAGAGCTGTTTTTT
CASSLFPRVELFF
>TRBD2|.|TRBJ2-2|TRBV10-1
TGCGCCAGCAGTACCGGGACTAGCGGGAGAGGTGTGGCTGGGGAGCTGTTTTTT
CASSTGTSGRGVAGELFF
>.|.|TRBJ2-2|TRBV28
TGTGCCTGTATGAGGTCGGGGGAGCTGTTTTTT
CACMRSGELFF
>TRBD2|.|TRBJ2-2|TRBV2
TGTGCCAGCGGGCGGGAGGTGACCGGGGAGCTGTTTTTT
CASGREVTGELFF
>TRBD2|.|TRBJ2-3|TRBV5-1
TGCGCCAGCAGCTTGTATTCGCGGGGGAGCACAGATACGCAGTATTTT
CASSLYSRGSTDTQYF
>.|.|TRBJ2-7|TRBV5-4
TGTGCCAGCAGCCCCAAAGGGGGTTACTACGAGCAGTACTTC
CASSPKGGYYEQYF
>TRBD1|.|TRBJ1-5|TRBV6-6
TGTGCCAGCAGTCTCGGGACAGTTAATCAGCCCCAGCATTTT
CASSLGTVNQPQHF
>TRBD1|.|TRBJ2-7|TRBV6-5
TGTGCCAGCAGTTACTACAGGGGCGTCAACGAGCAGTACTTC
CASSYYRGVNEQYF
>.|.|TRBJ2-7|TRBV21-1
TGTGCCAGCAGCAAAGGACAGGAAGTATACGAGCAGTACTTC
CASSKGQEVYEQYF
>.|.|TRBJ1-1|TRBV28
TGTGCCAGCAGTTTACGGCAGATGAACACTGAAGCTTTCTTT
CASSLRQMNTEAFF
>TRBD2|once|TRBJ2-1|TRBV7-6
TGTGCCAGCAGCTTAGCTGGATCTAGCGGGACATACAATGAGCAGTTCTTC
CASSLAGSSGTYNEQFF
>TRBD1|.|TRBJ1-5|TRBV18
TGTGCCAGCTCACCACGGGACAGAATTATCCGGTCCGATCAGCCCCAGCATTTT
CASSPRDRIIRSDQPQHF
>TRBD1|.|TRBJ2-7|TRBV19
TGTGCCAGTAGCCTTCAGGGGGCAGTCGAGCAGTACTTC
CASSLQGAVEQYF
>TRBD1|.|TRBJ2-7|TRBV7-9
TGTGCCAGCAGCTTCTCGCAAAGGACAGGGGATTCCGAGCAGTACTTC
CASSFSQRTGDSEQYF
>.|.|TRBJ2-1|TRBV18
TGTGCCAGCTCACCAAAAAACGACGGTGAGCAGTTCTTC
CASSPKNDGEQFF